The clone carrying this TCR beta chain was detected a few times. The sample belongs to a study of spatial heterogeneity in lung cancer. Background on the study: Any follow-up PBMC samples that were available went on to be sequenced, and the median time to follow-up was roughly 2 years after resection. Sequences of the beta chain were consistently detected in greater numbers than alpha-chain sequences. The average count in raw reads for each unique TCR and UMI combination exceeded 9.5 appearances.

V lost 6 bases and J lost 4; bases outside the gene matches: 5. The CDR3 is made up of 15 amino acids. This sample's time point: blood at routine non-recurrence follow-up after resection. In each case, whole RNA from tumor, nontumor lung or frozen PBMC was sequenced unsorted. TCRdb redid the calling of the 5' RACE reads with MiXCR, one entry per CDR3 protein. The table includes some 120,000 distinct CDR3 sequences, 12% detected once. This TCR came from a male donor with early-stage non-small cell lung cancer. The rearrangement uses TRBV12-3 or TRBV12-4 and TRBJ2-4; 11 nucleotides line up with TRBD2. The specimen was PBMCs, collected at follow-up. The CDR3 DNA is TGTGCCAGCAGCCAGAGACTAGCGGGGAAAAACATTCAGTACTTC. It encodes CASSQRLAGKNIQYF.